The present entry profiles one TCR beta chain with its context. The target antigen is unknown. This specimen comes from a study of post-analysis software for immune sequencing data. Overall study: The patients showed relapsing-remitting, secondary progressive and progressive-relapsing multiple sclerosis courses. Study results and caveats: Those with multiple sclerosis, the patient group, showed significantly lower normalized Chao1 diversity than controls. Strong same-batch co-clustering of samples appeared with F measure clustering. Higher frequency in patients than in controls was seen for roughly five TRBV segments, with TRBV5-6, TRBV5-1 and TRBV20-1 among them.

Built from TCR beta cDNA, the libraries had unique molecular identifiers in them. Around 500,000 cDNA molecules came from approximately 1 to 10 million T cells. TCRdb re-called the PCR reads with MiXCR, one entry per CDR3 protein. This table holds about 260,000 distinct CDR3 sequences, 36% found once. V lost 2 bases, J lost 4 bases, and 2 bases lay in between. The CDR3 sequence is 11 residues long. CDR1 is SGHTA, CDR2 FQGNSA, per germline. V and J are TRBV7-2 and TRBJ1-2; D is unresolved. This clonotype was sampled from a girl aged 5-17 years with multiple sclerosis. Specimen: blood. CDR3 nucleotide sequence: TGTGCCAGCAGCTTACTCTATGGCTACACCTTC. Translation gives CASSLLYGYTF.